The clone carrying this T cell receptor (beta chain) turned up a few times. Its antigen is not identified. This sample was included in a study of T cells in localized non-small cell lung cancer. General observations from the study: Increased T cell density in blood showed an association with longer overall survival. Detection in adjacent lung was observed for a median around 59 of the top 100 tumor clones.

The data were produced by immunoSEQ multiplex PCR, yet TCRdb's version contains in-frame clones alone and is incomplete. The sample lists around 3,400 clones, 25% to 30% occurring once. This receptor was identified in a male donor older than 55 with stage I lung adenocarcinoma. The sequencing here drew on lung tumor tissue, taken before any cancer treatment.

The CDR3 bases are TGTGCCAGCAGCTTGAGGACAGGACCCTACGAGCAGTACTTC. Translated: CASSLRTGPYEQYF. V is TRBV11-3 and J is TRBJ2-7; 7 bases are shared with TRBD1. Germline values: CDR1 SGHNT, CDR2 YENEEA. The ends lost 3 bases at V and 2 bases at J; junction bases unmatched: 4. The CDR3 extends over 14 amino acids.